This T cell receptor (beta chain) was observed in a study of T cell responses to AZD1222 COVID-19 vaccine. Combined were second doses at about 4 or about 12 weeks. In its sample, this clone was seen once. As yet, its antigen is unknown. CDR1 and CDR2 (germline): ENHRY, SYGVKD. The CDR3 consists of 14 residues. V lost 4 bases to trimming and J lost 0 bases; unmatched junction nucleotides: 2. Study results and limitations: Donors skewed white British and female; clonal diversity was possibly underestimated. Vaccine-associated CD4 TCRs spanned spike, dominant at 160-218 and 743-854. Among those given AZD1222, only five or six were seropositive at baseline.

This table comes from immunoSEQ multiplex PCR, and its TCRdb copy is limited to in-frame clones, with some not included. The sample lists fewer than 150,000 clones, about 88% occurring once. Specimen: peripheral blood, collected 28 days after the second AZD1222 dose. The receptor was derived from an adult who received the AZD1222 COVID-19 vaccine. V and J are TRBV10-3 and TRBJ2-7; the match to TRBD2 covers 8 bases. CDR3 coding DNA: TGTGCCATCAGTGGGGGACTAGACTCCTACGAGCAGTACTTC. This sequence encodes CAISGGLDSYEQYF.